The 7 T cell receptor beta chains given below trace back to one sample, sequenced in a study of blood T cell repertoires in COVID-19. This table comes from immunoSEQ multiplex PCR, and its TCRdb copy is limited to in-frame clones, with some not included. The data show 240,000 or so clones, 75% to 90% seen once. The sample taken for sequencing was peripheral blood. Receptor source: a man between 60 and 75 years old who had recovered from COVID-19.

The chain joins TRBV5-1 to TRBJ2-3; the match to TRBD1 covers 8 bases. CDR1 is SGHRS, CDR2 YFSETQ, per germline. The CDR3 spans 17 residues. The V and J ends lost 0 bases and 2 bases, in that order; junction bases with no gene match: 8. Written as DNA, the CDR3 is TGCGCCAGCAGCTTGGCCACTGGACAGGGATACACAGATACGCAGTATTTT. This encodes CASSLATGQGYTDTQYF.

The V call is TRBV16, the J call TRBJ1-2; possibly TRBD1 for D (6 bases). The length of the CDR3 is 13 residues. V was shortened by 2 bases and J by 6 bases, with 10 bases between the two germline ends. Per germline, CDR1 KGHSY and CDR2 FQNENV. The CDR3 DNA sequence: TGTGCCAGCAGCCAAGTTAGGGACAATGGCTACACCTTC. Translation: CASSQVRDNGYTF.

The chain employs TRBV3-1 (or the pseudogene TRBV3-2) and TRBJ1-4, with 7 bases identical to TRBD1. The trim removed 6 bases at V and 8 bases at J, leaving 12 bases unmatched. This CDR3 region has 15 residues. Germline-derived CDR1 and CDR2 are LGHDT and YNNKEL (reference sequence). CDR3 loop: CASRNSGTDVEKLFF. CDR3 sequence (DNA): TGTGCCAGCAGGAACTCCGGGACAGACGTCGAAAAACTGTTTTTT.

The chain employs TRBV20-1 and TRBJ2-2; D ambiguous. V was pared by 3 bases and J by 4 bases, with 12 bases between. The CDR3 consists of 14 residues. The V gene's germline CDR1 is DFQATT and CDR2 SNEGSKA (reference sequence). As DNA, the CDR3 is TGCAGTGCTAGTGGGATGGGCCGCACCGGGGAGCTGTTTTTT. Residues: CSASGMGRTGELFF.

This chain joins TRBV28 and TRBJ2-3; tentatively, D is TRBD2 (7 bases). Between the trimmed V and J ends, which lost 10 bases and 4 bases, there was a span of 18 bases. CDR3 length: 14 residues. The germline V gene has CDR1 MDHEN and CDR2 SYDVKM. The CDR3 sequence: CATGLREGADTQYF. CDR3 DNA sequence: TGTGCCACCGGCCTTAGGGAGGGGGCAGATACGCAGTATTTT.

CDR3 sequence (DNA): TGTGCCAGCAGCTTGTTCACAGAGCGGAGGGAAAAACTGTTTTTT. Its translation is CASSLFTERREKLFF. This rearrangement joins TRBV5-6 to TRBJ1-4; no definite D call. V was clipped by 1 base and J by 8 bases, with 15 bases between them. The CDR3 length is 15 residues. Germline assignment: CDR1 SGHDT and CDR2 YYEEEE.

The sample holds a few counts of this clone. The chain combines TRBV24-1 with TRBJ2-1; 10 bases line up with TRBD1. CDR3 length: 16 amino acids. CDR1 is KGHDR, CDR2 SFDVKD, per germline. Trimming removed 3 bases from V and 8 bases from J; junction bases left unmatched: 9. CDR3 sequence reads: CATSDPTGGGWDEQFF. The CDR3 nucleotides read TGTGCCACCAGTGATCCGACAGGGGGCGGTTGGGATGAGCAGTTCTTC.